Listed here are 25 T cell receptor beta chains from one sample, sequenced in a study of T cell changes during pregnancy in multiple sclerosis. Method: immunoSEQ multiplex PCR; TCRdb's copy keeps in-frame clones and lacks some. The table includes roughly 80,000 clones, approximately 90% detected once. The sequencing here drew on peripheral blood, taken before pregnancy. The source of these receptors is a female donor with multiple sclerosis, enrolled in a pregnancy study.

In this sample, this clone turned up a few times. This chain connects TRBV15 to TRBJ1-5, with D perhaps matching TRBD1 (5 bases). The CDR3 covers 14 residues. The germline gives CDR1 LNHNV, CDR2 YYDKDF (reference sequence). Trimming pared 1 base from V and 7 bases from J, leaving 11 bases between. This CDR3 reads CATSRGGGGQPQHF. The DNA of the CDR3 is TGTGCCACCAGCAGAGGCGGCGGGGGACAGCCCCAGCATTTT. The variable domain in full, with the rest retrieved from reference TRBV15 and TRBJ1-5, is DAMVIQNPRYQVTQFGKPVTLSCSQTLNHNVMYWYQQKSSQAPKLLFHYYDKDFNNEADTPDNFQSRRPNTSFCFLDIRSPGLGDTAMYLCATSRGGGGQPQHFGDGTRLSIL.

This chain uses TRBV7-9 with TRBJ2-5, with 10 bases lining up with TRBD2. The length of the CDR3 is 14 residues. The V gene end was trimmed by 5 bases and the J gene end by 5 bases; junction bases not matched to a gene: 5. Germline CDR1 and CDR2: SEHNR and FQNEAQ (reference sequence). The CDR3 loop reads CASSGSGRLETQYF. The DNA for the CDR3 is TGTGCCAGCAGCGGTAGCGGGAGGTTGGAGACCCAGTACTTC.

The J gene is TRBJ2-1, the V gene TRBV5-4, with unresolved D. V was pared by 0 bases and J by 0 bases, with 10 bases between. The CDR3 sequence is 16 residues long. In germline, CDR1 is SGHNT, CDR2 YYREEE (reference sequence). CDR3 amino acids: CASSLARGSSYNEQFF. CDR3 DNA sequence: TGTGCCAGCAGCTTGGCCAGAGGCAGCTCCTACAATGAGCAGTTCTTC.

This sequence joins TRBV28 and TRBJ2-2, with TRBD2 as a possible D gene (5 bases). Germline CDR1 reads MDHEN; CDR2 reads SYDVKM. With 11 bases removed from V and 2 bases from J, the gap between germline ends came to 24 bases. The CDR3 length is 17 residues. CDR3 DNA: TGTGCCGGAGTGGGTCAGGTTCTAGCAGACAACACCGGGGAGCTGTTTTTT. Protein product: CAGVGQVLADNTGELFF.

V gene TRBV2 combines with J gene TRBJ2-7; a possible D gene is TRBD1 (5 bases). With 6 bases removed from V and 3 bases from J, the gap between germline ends came to 30 bases. Germline values: CDR1 SNHLY, CDR2 FYNNEI. The CDR3 consists of 19 residues. The CDR3 reads CASSFPKISGQLVDYEQYF. CDR3 coding DNA: TGTGCCAGCAGCTTTCCGAAGATTTCAGGGCAGCTTGTGGACTACGAGCAGTACTTC.

The chain combines TRBV6-5 with TRBJ1-1, with 7 nucleotides matching TRBD1. Unmatched junction bases numbered 6, after V lost 6 bases and J lost 2 bases. Germline V gene sequence: CDR1 MNHEY, CDR2 SVGAGI. This CDR3 is 14 amino acids long. The CDR3 loop reads CASRDGTVNTEAFF. The CDR3 nucleotides are TGTGCCAGCAGGGATGGGACAGTTAACACTGAAGCTTTCTTT.

The chain combines TRBV28 with TRBJ1-5; D gene unclear. Germline CDR1 MDHEN, CDR2 SYDVKM. The CDR3 runs to 15 residues. V was pared by 1 base and J by 1 base, with 8 bases between. CDR3 in DNA: TGTGCCAGCAGTTTATTTCAACAGAGCAATCAGCCCCAGCATTTT. This codes for CASSLFQQSNQPQHF.

V usage is TRBV6-5 and J usage is TRBJ1-4, with a tentative D call TRBD1 (6 bases). V gave up 8 bases and J gave up 1 base, with 11 bases separating them. In germline, CDR1 is MNHEY, CDR2 SVGAGI. The CDR3 covers 14 residues. The CDR3: CASGGAETNEKLFF. The CDR3 region has the DNA TGTGCCAGCGGGGGGGCGGAAACTAATGAAAAACTGTTTTTT.

V usage is TRBV7-8 and J usage is TRBJ2-7, with a tentative D call TRBD2 (6 bases). CDR3 length: 15 amino acids. Germline assignment: CDR1 SGHVS and CDR2 FQNEAQ. V shed 5 bases and J shed 7 bases, with 21 bases lying between them. The CDR3 bases are TGTGCCAGCAGCGCAGAGCCCGGGAGCCGGGGGGAGCAGTACTTC. Amino acid sequence: CASSAEPGSRGEQYF.

The chain couples TRBV19 to TRBJ2-7; possibly TRBD2 for D (6 bases). Trimming left V 3 bases short and J 0 bases short, with 15 bases between. Germline V gives CDR1 LNHDA, CDR2 SQIVND (reference sequence). This CDR3 is 16 amino acids long. The CDR3 coding sequence is TGTGCCAGTAGTATGACTAGTTGGGGCAGCTCCTACGAGCAGTACTTC. This codes for CASSMTSWGSSYEQYF. Supplemented by reference TRBV19 and TRBJ2-7, the full variable domain reads DGGITQSPKYLFRKEGQNVTLSCEQNLNHDAMYWYRQDPGQGLRLIYYSQIVNDFQKGDIAEGYSVSREKKESFPLTVTSAQKNPTAFYLCASSMTSWGSSYEQYFGPGTRLTVT.

The CDR3 reads CASRKHRVQETQYF. The CDR3 DNA reads as TGTGCCAGCAGGAAGCACAGGGTCCAAGAGACCCAGTACTTC. The chain couples TRBV2 to TRBJ2-5; perhaps TRBD1 as D (6 bases). Germline assignment: CDR1 SNHLY and CDR2 FYNNEI. Deletions cut 6 bases from V and 1 base from J, with 12 bases between. This CDR3 spans 14 amino acids.

V and J are TRBV19 and TRBJ2-3; D may be TRBD1 (5 bases). The CDR3 is 15 residues long. Trimming took 3 bases from V and 3 from J, leaving 13 bases between them. CDR1 and CDR2 (germline): LNHDA, SQIVND (reference sequence). CDR3 loop: CASSIGVRVTDTQYF. The DNA of the CDR3 is TGTGCCAGTAGTATTGGTGTCAGGGTAACAGATACGCAGTATTTT.

CDR3 nucleotide sequence: TGTGCCAGCTCACCACCTAGCGGGGGCCACAATGAGCAGTTCTTC. Translation gives CASSPPSGGHNEQFF. The rearrangement links TRBV18 to TRBJ2-1; 9 positions match TRBD2. From germline, CDR1 is KGHSH and CDR2 LQKENI. The CDR3 sequence is 15 residues long. The ends lost 0 bases at V and 5 bases at J; junction bases unmatched: 2.

The chain joins TRBV18 to TRBJ2-7, with TRBD1 identical over 8 bases. Looked up from germline, CDR1 is KGHSH and CDR2 is LQKENI. The CDR3 is 16 amino acids. V lost 3 bases and J lost 1; bases outside the gene matches: 8. In DNA, the CDR3 is TGTGCCAGCTCACCGGGACAGGAGAGTGCATCCTACGAGCAGTACTTC. Protein: CASSPGQESASYEQYF.

The gene calls are TRBV28 and TRBJ2-1, with a weak D call TRBD1 (6 bases). This CDR3 spans 16 amino acids. Trimming shortened V by 1 base and J by 5 bases, and 15 bases separated the two germline ends. CDR1 and CDR2 from the germline V gene are MDHEN and SYDVKM. The CDR3 sequence: CASSLSGTLYHNEQFF. Here the CDR3 DNA reads TGTGCCAGCAGTTTATCCGGGACATTGTACCACAATGAGCAGTTCTTC.

The CDR3 DNA reads as TGTGCCAGCAGCGACCAAAGACAGGGGGTTTACGAGCAGTACTTC. Its translation is CASSDQRQGVYEQYF. The chain has TRBV5-4 and TRBJ2-7; TRBD1 matches 9 bases. Germline V gene lookup returns CDR1 SGHNT and CDR2 YYREEE (reference sequence). The junction had 9 bases not matched to a gene; V was cut back by 4 bases and J by 4 bases. The CDR3 length is 15 residues.

J is TRBJ2-1 and V is TRBV29-1; D unresolved. The CDR3 consists of 13 residues. Trimming pared 5 bases from V and 1 base from J, leaving 9 bases between. CDR1 is SQVTM and CDR2 is ANQGSEA in the germline V gene. CDR3: CSVTRGSYNEQFF. CDR3 DNA: TGCAGCGTTACCCGCGGATCCTACAATGAGCAGTTCTTC.

On this clone itself: Other DNA sequences within the sample encode an identical CDR3. The chain has TRBV18 and TRBJ2-5, with D hard to call. Trimming pared 3 bases from V and 4 bases from J, leaving 3 bases between. Germline V CDR1 and CDR2: KGHSH, LQKENI. The CDR3 runs 11 residues. CDR3 sequence: CASSPSETQYF. The CDR3 region has the DNA TGTGCCAGCTCACCCTCAGAGACCCAGTACTTC.

The rearrangement links TRBV6-1 to TRBJ2-5; 10 bases map to TRBD2. The length of the CDR3 is 20 residues. V was pared by 2 bases and J by 0 bases, with 15 bases of the junction left unmatched. CDR1 and CDR2 (germline): MNHNS, SASEGT. DNA of the CDR3: TGTGCCAGCAGTGAAACGTTCACCGGAACTAGCGGGGCGAACCAAGAGACCCAGTACTTC. Its translation: CASSETFTGTSGANQETQYF.

This rearrangement joins TRBV28 to TRBJ1-1, with TRBD1 as a possible D gene (6 bases). The CDR3 runs to 11 residues. The V and J ends lost 9 bases and 5 bases respectively, with 10 bases between them. Germline loops: CDR1 MDHEN, CDR2 SYDVKM. The CDR3 loop reads CASSRGTEAFF. For the CDR3, the DNA is TGTGCCAGTAGCAGGGGTACTGAAGCTTTCTTT. The full variable domain, rest sourced from reference TRBV28 and TRBJ1-1, is DVKVTQSSRYLVKRTGEKVFLECVQDMDHENMFWYRQDPGLGLRLIYFSYDVKMKEKGDIPEGYSVSREKKERFSLILESASTNQTSMYLCASSRGTEAFFGQGTRLTVV.

The chain combines TRBV5-1 with TRBJ2-1; D is possibly TRBD1 (6 bases). Germline values: CDR1 SGHRS, CDR2 YFSETQ. Trimming removed 0 bases from V and 6 bases from J, with 13 bases in between. The CDR3 has 15 residues. CDR3 amino acids: CASSLVQGNINEQFF. The DNA for the CDR3 is TGCGCCAGCAGCTTGGTACAGGGAAATATCAATGAGCAGTTCTTC.

V gene TRBV12-5 combines with J gene TRBJ2-5, with D possibly matching TRBD2 (6 bases). V was trimmed by 0 bases and J by 2 bases, leaving 13 bases between them. This CDR3 is 16 amino acids long. Germline V gene data show CDR1 as LGHNT and CDR2 as FRNRAP. CDR3 DNA: TGTGCTAGTGGTTTGGTACGCGGGATCCGGCAAGAGACCCAGTACTTC. This gives the protein CASGLVRGIRQETQYF.

The V call is TRBV6-5, the J call TRBJ2-7, with 8 positions matching TRBD1. With V trimmed by 7 bases and J by 4 bases, 6 bases remained unmatched. Germline CDR1 MNHEY, CDR2 SVGAGI. The CDR3 sequence is 13 residues long. CDR3 region: CASKGQGAYEQYF. The DNA of the CDR3 is TGTGCCAGCAAGGGGCAGGGGGCTTACGAGCAGTACTTC.

The chain carries TRBV9 and TRBJ2-4, with 12 bases matching TRBD2. The CDR3 consists of 18 residues. The germline CDR1 and CDR2 sequences are SGDLS and YYNGEE. Losses at the gene ends were 4 bases for V and 5 bases for J; bases not matched to a gene: 13. Here the CDR3 DNA reads TGTGCCAGCAGCCCCAGTGCTAGCGGGAGGGCCTTGCAAAACATTCAGTACTTC. Protein sequence: CASSPSASGRALQNIQYF.

This sequence joins TRBV18 and TRBJ1-1; 8 bases match TRBD1. Per the germline V gene, CDR1 is KGHSH and CDR2 is LQKENI. The CDR3 contains 16 residues. V dropped 4 bases and J dropped 1; count of bases not matched to a gene: 8. The CDR3 protein is CASSLTFDRGNTEAFF. In DNA, the CDR3 is TGTGCCAGCTCACTCACATTCGACAGGGGGAACACTGAAGCTTTCTTT. Variable domain in full (rest from reference TRBV18 and TRBJ1-1): NAGVMQNPRHLVRRRGQEARLRCSPMKGHSHVYWYRQLPEEGLKFMVYLQKENIIDESGMPKERFSAEFPKEGPSILRIQQVVRGDSAAYFCASSLTFDRGNTEAFFGQGTRLTVV.